This T cell receptor beta chain was identified in a study of graft-versus-host responses after intestinal transplantation. TCRdb's table, derived via immunoSEQ multiplex PCR, lists solely in-frame clones and lacks some. The table has tens of thousands of clones, roughly 90% seen once. Overall study results and limits: GvH clones were identified in recipient marrow, with some first appearing in ileum or blood.

This CDR3 comprises 15 residues. Germline loops: CDR1 SGHDT, CDR2 YYEEEE. V was cut by 3 bases and J by 6 bases, with 16 bases left in between. This clone was recorded once. Its antigen is not known. Sequencing was performed on unstimulated CD8+ T cells sorted from spleen or lymph node cells, taken before transplant. The chain joins TRBV5-6 to TRBJ1-5; D is possibly TRBD1 (5 bases). This receptor was taken from a human donor who was the organ donor for an intestinal transplant. CDR3: CASSSQPGFGQPQHF. The CDR3 DNA reads TGTGCCAGCAGCTCGCAGCCAGGGTTTGGTCAGCCCCAGCATTTT.